The entry that follows covers one T cell receptor beta chain sequence. Antigen: not known. Investigators isolated RNA and reverse transcribed it into cDNA to act as the sequencing template. Measured with immunoSEQ multiplex PCR; TCRdb has only the in-frame clones, and not every one. Of 200,000 to 250,000 clones listed, 50% to 70% were seen once; the top ten hold approximately 0.45%. This sample was taken from a study of CD8+ T cells in alopecia areata. Germline CDR1 DFQATT, CDR2 SNEGSKA (reference sequence). Between the trimmed V and J ends, which lost 8 bases and 1 base, there was a span of 8 bases. This CDR3 comprises 11 residues. Samples from alopecia areata patients were lesional scalp punch biopsies and peripheral blood. The study's findings and limits: Higher clonality was seen in lesional scalp than in normal scalp, especially in alopecia totalis/universalis.

The sequence was collected from a human donor with alopecia areata. This chain uses TRBV20-1 with TRBJ1-1, with D perhaps TRBD1 (5 bases). The sample here was CD4+ T cells sorted from blood, taken at week 0. The DNA for the CDR3 is TGCAGTATACAGGAGAACACTGAAGCTTTCTTT. Its protein is CSIQENTEAFF.